The 26 T cell receptor beta chains below come from one sample, sequenced in a study of regulatory T cells in long-lasting Graves disease. Time point defined: newly diagnosed GD, antithyroid drugs for less than 3 months. Extracted PBMC RNA gave rise to the TCR library. Libraries of TCR beta came from iRepertoire HTBI primers plus Arm-PCR of CDR3 regions. TCRdb analysed the multiplex PCR reads with MiXCR anew, one entry per CDR3 protein. In the table there are some 340,000 distinct CDR3 sequences, about 11% of which are singletons. These records were also assigned to another study, of T cells in Graves' hyperthyroidism and ophthalmopathy.

The sequences come from peripheral blood mononuclear cells (PBMCs), collected at new diagnosis, from a patient treated with antithyroid drugs. All receptors come from a woman aged 18-29 years with Graves disease.

This chain links TRBV4-1 with TRBJ2-5; 9 bases agree with TRBD2. Matching the DNA end better, TRBJ2-1 makes the J call doubtful. The CDR3 is 16 residues long. Germline V lookup: CDR1 MGHRA, CDR2 YSYEKL. CDR3 sequence (DNA): TGCGCCAGCAGCCAAGAGTGGGCTAGCGGGGCTACTGAGCAGTTCTTC. Translated, it gives CASSQEWASGATEQFF.

Many counts were recorded for this clonotype. The genes are TRBV19 and TRBJ2-3, with 10 bases identical to TRBD2. Germline CDR1 and CDR2: LNHDA and SQIVND (reference sequence). Trimming cost V 5 bases and J 4 bases; bases outside gene matches: 6. This CDR3 contains 15 residues. The CDR3 protein is CASSPLAGVADTQYF. DNA of the CDR3: TGTGCCAGTAGTCCGCTAGCGGGAGTTGCAGATACGCAGTATTTT.

This clonotype was seen repeatedly, ten times or more. The CDR3 DNA reads TGTGCCAGCAGGGGAAGGAGCAATCAGCCCCAGCATTTT. Its translation is CASRGRSNQPQHF. V is TRBV6-1 and J is TRBJ1-5, with D unclear. The V gene's germline CDR1 is MNHNS and CDR2 SASEGT. Trimming cost V 6 bases and J 1 base, with 7 bases left between them. This CDR3 spans 13 amino acids.

This clonotype was picked up a small number of times. The chain combines TRBV24-1 with TRBJ2-1, with 9 bases lining up with TRBD1. V was clipped by 4 bases and J by 4 bases; unmatched bases: 10. The CDR3 is 17 amino acids. Germline V lookup: CDR1 KGHDR, CDR2 SFDVKD. The CDR3 spells CATSDTGGPNAYNEQFF. CDR3 nucleotide sequence: TGTGCCACCAGTGACACAGGGGGCCCCAACGCTTACAATGAGCAGTTCTTC.

Worth noting for this clonotype: This may arise from a read error, as a much more abundant clone is one base away. This chain connects TRBV6-1 to TRBJ1-5; no clear D. CDR1 is MNHNS, CDR2 SASEGT, per germline. CDR3 length equals 14 residues. CDR3 sequence reads: CAGSEGMPYQPQHF. In DNA, the CDR3 is TGTGCCGGCAGTGAAGGAATGCCCTATCAGCCCCAGCATTTT.

The chain carries TRBV12-3 or TRBV12-4 and TRBJ2-5, with TRBD2 matching 10 bases. V was pared by 10 bases and J by 2 bases, with 13 bases of the junction left unmatched. This CDR3 comprises 16 residues. CDR3 region: CANSNRRTSGQETQYF. The CDR3 nucleotides are TGTGCCAACAGCAACCGCCGGACTAGCGGACAAGAGACCCAGTACTTC.

This clonotype occurred many times. The V gene is TRBV10-1, the J gene TRBJ2-7; 11 bases are a match to TRBD1. Germline CDR1 reads WNHNN; CDR2 reads SYGVQD (reference sequence). The V and J ends lost 6 bases and 2 bases, in that order; junction bases with no gene match: 9. CDR3 size: 16 residues. CDR3 in DNA: TGCGCCAGCAGCCCTGGGGGGGACAGGGGGACCTACGAGCAGTACTTC. It codes for CASSPGGDRGTYEQYF.

This clonotype was observed many times. CDR3 nucleotide sequence: TGCAGTGCTTGGGGGTCCAGCGGGAGGCTGGGTGAGCAGTTCTTC. Translation gives CSAWGSSGRLGEQFF. The chain joins TRBV20-1 to TRBJ2-1, with 9 bases fitting TRBD2. V lost 5 bases to trimming and J lost 9 bases; unmatched junction nucleotides: 14. Germline V gives CDR1 DFQATT, CDR2 SNEGSKA (reference sequence). The CDR3 has 15 amino acids.

In its sample, this clonotype was seen many times. V usage is TRBV6-2 or TRBV6-3 and J usage is TRBJ2-5; TRBD2 matches at 7 bases. Germline lookup yields CDR1 MNHEY and CDR2 SVGEGT. The CDR3 runs to 13 residues. V shed 5 bases and J 7 bases; nucleotides not matched to a gene: 7. CDR3 in DNA: TGTGCCAGCAGTCGGAGCGGGGACGGGACCCAGTACTTC. Translation: CASSRSGDGTQYF.

This rearrangement joins TRBV9 to TRBJ2-2, with 11 bases identical to TRBD2. Trimming cost V 4 bases and J 0 bases; bases outside gene matches: 20. The CDR3 sequence is 22 residues long. Germline CDR1 is SGDLS and CDR2 is YYNGEE. CDR3 nucleotides: TGTGCCAGCAGCTCCCCACGGGGGGGGACTAGCGGTCCCTTTTCGAACACCGGGGAGCTGTTTTTT. Translation gives CASSSPRGGTSGPFSNTGELFF.

This clonotype was seen repeatedly, ten times or more. This chain connects TRBV11-2 to TRBJ2-3; D remains ambiguous. Germline lookup yields CDR1 SGHAT and CDR2 FQNNGV. Trimming shortened V by 1 base and J by 1 base, and 6 bases separated the two germline ends. The CDR3 loop spans 14 amino acids. CDR3 loop: CASSLVVGTDTQYF. CDR3 nucleotides: TGTGCCAGCAGCTTAGTGGTAGGCACAGATACGCAGTATTTT.

This clonotype was detected ten times or more. The chain combines TRBV12-3 or TRBV12-4 with TRBJ1-1; no firm D call. This CDR3 has 11 residues. V lost 7 bases, J lost 0 bases, and 3 bases lay in between. The CDR3 sequence: CASTLNTEAFF. The CDR3 nucleotides read TGTGCCAGCACCCTGAACACTGAAGCTTTCTTT.

This clonotype occurred many times. The chain couples TRBV6-1 to TRBJ2-3, with D possibly TRBD1 on 5 matching bases. The ends were cut back, 10 bases at V and 2 bases at J, with 16 bases in the middle. The CDR3 runs to 14 residues. Germline V lookup: CDR1 MNHNS, CDR2 SASEGT. The CDR3 DNA reads TGTGCCACGCGCTACAGACAGTTCACAGATACGCAGTATTTT. As protein: CATRYRQFTDTQYF.

This clonotype was seen a handful of times. V usage is TRBV19 and J usage is TRBJ1-2; D remains ambiguous. Germline loops: CDR1 LNHDA, CDR2 SQIVND (reference sequence). V lost 3 bases and J 4 bases, leaving 18 bases between the germline ends. The CDR3 sequence is 16 residues long. The CDR3 here is CASSIPGSQRVYGYTF. CDR3 bases: TGTGCCAGTAGTATCCCGGGGAGCCAGCGTGTCTATGGCTACACCTTC.

The sample holds a few counts of this clonotype. The chain uses TRBV7-2 and TRBJ2-1; D remains unclear. In germline, CDR1 is SGHTA, CDR2 FQGNSA. The CDR3 runs 14 residues. Between the trimmed V and J ends, which lost 2 bases and 7 bases, there was a span of 12 bases. The CDR3 region has the DNA TGTGCCAGCAGCTTATCTAGGAACATTAATGAGCAGTTCTTC. It specifies CASSLSRNINEQFF. The full variable domain, its missing parts supplied by reference TRBV7-2 and TRBJ2-1, is GAGVSQSPSNKVTEKGKDVELRCDPISGHTALYWYRQSLGQGLEFLIYFQGNSAPDKSGLPSDRFSAERTGGSVSTLTIQRTQQEDSAVYLCASSLSRNINEQFFGPGTRLTVL.

In this sample, this clonotype turned up many times. J is TRBJ2-1 and V is TRBV13; the D is unclear. The V and J ends lost 5 bases and 7 bases respectively, with 9 bases between them. This CDR3 has 12 amino acids. Germline CDR1 and CDR2: PRHDT and FYEKMQ (reference sequence). The CDR3: CASSLRANEQFF. The CDR3 nucleotides are TGTGCCAGCAGCCTCCGGGCGAATGAGCAGTTCTTC.

This clonotype was recorded many times. V usage is TRBV11-3 and J usage is TRBJ2-3; D gene unclear. The germline V and J ends were trimmed by 5 bases and 2 bases, with 11 bases remaining between them. This CDR3 is built from 14 residues. Per germline, CDR1 SGHNT and CDR2 YENEEA. The CDR3 nucleotides read TGTGCCAGCAGCCCGAACCGGGTCACAGATACGCAGTATTTT. It encodes CASSPNRVTDTQYF.

Comments on this clonotype: Lacking the conserved final phenylalanine or tryptophan, this CDR3 likely reflects a read error. This chain links TRBV19 with TRBJ2-4, with no clear D. The CDR3 spans 18 residues. Germline CDR1 LNHDA, CDR2 SQIVND (reference sequence). Trimming removed 2 bases from V and 3 bases from J, with 20 bases in between. Here the CDR3 reads CASSIIGPGLGDKNIQYL. CDR3 in DNA: TGTGCCAGTAGTATAATCGGGCCCGGTTTGGGTGACAAAAACATTCAGTACCTC.

This clonotype was counted many times. The chain links TRBV20-1 to TRBJ2-7, with D perhaps TRBD1 (5 bases). Germline lookup yields CDR1 DFQATT and CDR2 SNEGSKA (reference sequence). Trimming pared 3 bases from V and 4 bases from J, leaving 10 bases between. The CDR3 spans 12 residues. The CDR3 nucleotides are TGCAGTGCTAGGGGGCGCGCGTACGAGCAGTACTTC. This codes for CSARGRAYEQYF.

This clonotype was observed at least ten times. The CDR3 DNA reads TGTGCCAGCAGTGCCCGGACAGGGTTTGGAAATGAGCAGTTCTTC. Translated, it gives CASSARTGFGNEQFF. This chain links TRBV12-3 or TRBV12-4 with TRBJ2-1; 8 bases align to TRBD1. V shed 5 bases, J shed 7 bases, and the junction held 10 bases outside the gene matches. The CDR3 is 15 residues long.

This clonotype was detected a few times. V usage is TRBV7-9 and J usage is TRBJ2-7, with 8 nucleotides matching TRBD1. Unmatched junction bases numbered 7, after V lost 0 bases and J lost 3 bases. The V gene's germline CDR1 is SEHNR and CDR2 FQNEAQ (reference sequence). This CDR3 contains 16 residues. The CDR3 DNA reads TGTGCCAGCAGCTTAGCCGGGACAGGCCTTCTCTACGAGCAGTACGTC. It yields the protein CASSLAGTGLLYEQYV.

This clonotype appeared many times. Relative to the germline gene, one junction end is altered; a read error may explain this. J is TRBJ2-5 and V is TRBV12-3 or TRBV12-4; D tentatively reads TRBD1 or TRBD2 (5 bases each). The length of the CDR3 is 16 residues. The CDR3 protein is CASSLSPLGTKETQYF. Written as DNA, the CDR3 is TGTGCCAGCAGTTTGTCCCCCTTGGGGACCAAGGAGACCCAGTACTTT.

This clonotype has just a few counts. The chain combines TRBV5-8 with TRBJ2-5; D gene unclear. Germline V CDR1 and CDR2: SGHTS, YDEGEE. V lost 1 base and J 5 bases, leaving 9 bases between the germline ends. CDR3 length equals 13 residues. The CDR3 sequence: CASSLFFMETQYF. The CDR3 bases are TGTGCCAGCAGCTTGTTCTTCATGGAGACCCAGTACTTC.

This clonotype was seen repeatedly, ten times or more. The chain uses TRBV6-1 and TRBJ1-3; TRBD1 is a possible D gene (6 bases). This CDR3 comprises 14 residues. V lost 6 bases to trimming and J lost 4 bases, with 13 bases between them. In germline, CDR1 is MNHNS, CDR2 SASEGT. DNA of the CDR3: TGTGCCAGCAGAACTACAGGGTTCGGAAACACCATATATTTT. It translates to CASRTTGFGNTIYF.

To note about this clonotype: One end of the junction fails to match germline, which may point to a read error. V usage is TRBV11-1 and J usage is TRBJ2-3; no firm D call. There are 11 residues in the CDR3. Looked up from germline, CDR1 is SGHAT and CDR2 is FQDESV (reference sequence). The CDR3 loop is CASSLLETPYF. The CDR3 coding sequence is TGTGCCAGCAGCTTATTAGAGACCCCGTACTTC.

The V call is TRBV6-2 or TRBV6-3, the J call TRBJ2-1, with D perhaps TRBD2 (6 bases). In germline, CDR1 is MNHEY, CDR2 SVGEGT. The CDR3 length is 14 residues. V was trimmed by 7 bases and J by 3 bases, leaving 13 bases between them. The CDR3 nucleotides are TGTGCCAGCACCGGCGGGGCCGTCTACAATGAGCAGTTCTTC. It codes for CASTGGAVYNEQFF.